A single sample gave rise to the 31 T cell receptor beta chains below, sequenced in a study of blood T cell repertoires in COVID-19. Sequencing used immunoSEQ multiplex PCR; TCRdb keeps in-frame clones, though not all of them. The sample includes 55,000 to 80,000 clones, about four fifths of them seen just once. The specimen was peripheral blood. The receptors derive from a man aged 65-85 years with acute or convalescent COVID-19.

The rearrangement links TRBV19 to TRBJ1-5; 7 bases match TRBD1. J gave up 8 bases and V 4 bases, and 11 bases lay outside the gene matches. In germline, CDR1 is LNHDA, CDR2 SQIVND (reference sequence). The CDR3 is 15 residues long. The CDR3 sequence is CASSTGRQGGEPQHF. The DNA for the CDR3 is TGTGCCAGTAGTACCGGTCGACAGGGCGGGGAGCCCCAGCATTTT. The full variable domain, its missing parts supplied by reference TRBV19 and TRBJ1-5, is DGGITQSPKYLFRKEGQNVTLSCEQNLNHDAMYWYRQDPGQGLRLIYYSQIVNDFQKGDIAEGYSVSREKKESFPLTVTSAQKNPTAFYLCASSTGRQGGEPQHFGDGTRLSIL.

This clone was picked up a small number of times. The chain combines TRBV3-1 (or the pseudogene TRBV3-2) with TRBJ2-7; the match to TRBD1 covers 7 bases. The germline gives CDR1 LGHDT, CDR2 YNNKEL (reference sequence). The CDR3 has 14 amino acids. V dropped 2 bases and J dropped 2; count of bases not matched to a gene: 3. DNA of the CDR3: TGTGCCAGCAGCCAATGGGACAGACCCTACGAGCAGTACTTC. Translated, it gives CASSQWDRPYEQYF.

The CDR3 DNA reads as TGTGCCAGCAGTGGGTCGCACAGGGGGGGACGCGGGTACAATGAGCAGTTCTTC. The encoded protein is CASSGSHRGGRGYNEQFF. This sequence joins TRBV28 and TRBJ2-1; tentatively, D is TRBD1 (8 bases). The CDR3 loop spans 18 amino acids. The germline V gene encodes CDR1 MDHEN and CDR2 SYDVKM. The ends were cut back, 5 bases at V and 4 bases at J, with 24 bases in the middle.

This chain links TRBV29-1 with TRBJ2-3; 10 bases align to TRBD2. V was clipped by 7 bases and J by 4 bases; unmatched bases: 5. Germline loops: CDR1 SQVTM, CDR2 ANQGSEA. This CDR3 contains 13 residues. CDR3 amino acids: CSASSGSPDTQYF. Here the CDR3 DNA reads TGCAGCGCGTCTAGCGGGAGCCCAGATACGCAGTATTTT.

This clone was observed once. This chain links TRBV5-4 with TRBJ2-7; D gene uncertain. The V and J ends lost 0 bases and 2 bases respectively, with 9 bases between them. The CDR3 contains 14 residues. From germline, CDR1 is SGHNT and CDR2 YYREEE (reference sequence). CDR3 protein: CASSLAGRTYEQYF. In DNA, the CDR3 is TGTGCCAGCAGCTTGGCGGGTCGGACCTACGAGCAGTACTTC.

The CDR3: CASSGTGTGREKLFF. The CDR3 nucleotides are TGTGCCAGTAGTGGAACCGGGACAGGGCGGGAAAAACTGTTTTTT. V and J are TRBV19 and TRBJ1-4, with 9 bases matching TRBD1. The trim removed 5 bases at V and 8 bases at J, leaving 9 bases unmatched. The CDR3 contains 15 residues. Germline V lookup: CDR1 LNHDA, CDR2 SQIVND (reference sequence).

CDR3 DNA: TGTGCCAGCAGCCAAGATCAAGGGGTCTCGCAGTATTTT. Residues: CASSQDQGVSQYF. This rearrangement joins TRBV3-1 (or the pseudogene TRBV3-2) to TRBJ2-3, with D perhaps matching TRBD1 (5 bases). V lost 0 bases to trimming and J lost 10 bases, with 11 bases between them. CDR3 length: 13 amino acids. The V gene's germline CDR1 is LGHDT and CDR2 YNNKEL (reference sequence).

The V call is TRBV18, the J call TRBJ1-2, with TRBD1 as a possible D gene (5 bases). The CDR3 length is 13 residues. Per germline, CDR1 KGHSH and CDR2 LQKENI. The V gene lost 2 bases and the J gene lost 8 bases, with 12 bases spanning the gap. The DNA for the CDR3 is TGTGCCAGCTCACCATTGCAAGGGGAAGGCTACACCTTC. It is translated as CASSPLQGEGYTF.

The chain recombines TRBV7-3 with TRBJ2-1; 7 bases are a match to TRBD2. The CDR3 consists of 13 residues. In germline, CDR1 is SGHTA, CDR2 FQGTGA. V lost 8 bases, J lost 5 bases, and 6 bases stayed unmatched. As DNA, the CDR3 is TGTGCCAGCTCTGACGGGACTAACAATGAGCAGTTCTTC. It encodes CASSDGTNNEQFF.

The V gene is TRBV19, the J gene TRBJ2-7, with 8 bases that match TRBD2. The CDR3 covers 16 residues. The germline V gene encodes CDR1 LNHDA and CDR2 SQIVND (reference sequence). With 3 bases clipped from V and 0 bases from J, the junction kept 7 bases outside the gene matches. The CDR3 is CASSIRASGPSYEQYF. CDR3 bases: TGTGCCAGTAGTATTAGGGCTAGCGGGCCCTCCTACGAGCAGTACTTC.

In its sample, this clone was seen once. V and J are TRBV6-5 and TRBJ1-1; D gene unclear. The CDR3 has 15 amino acids. Trimming took 7 bases from V and 4 from J, leaving 19 bases between them. CDR1 and CDR2 from the germline V gene are MNHEY and SVGAGI. The CDR3 DNA reads as TGTGCCAGCATTCTCGGGAGGACGGGCGGCACTGAAGCTTTCTTT. Protein: CASILGRTGGTEAFF.

As for this clone: The sample contains more than one DNA sequence encoding this CDR3. The chain links TRBV5-1 to TRBJ1-5; the match to TRBD1 covers 9 bases. Losses at the gene ends were 4 bases for V and 1 base for J; bases not matched to a gene: 3. Germline CDR1 and CDR2: SGHRS and YFSETQ. This CDR3 is built from 15 residues. This CDR3 reads CASSVTGGSNQPQHF. The CDR3 coding sequence is TGCGCCAGCAGCGTGACAGGGGGAAGCAATCAGCCCCAGCATTTT.

This chain links TRBV15 with TRBJ2-7, with D uncertain. Trimming removed 2 bases from V and 2 bases from J, with 13 bases in between. CDR3 length: 15 amino acids. CDR1 and CDR2 (germline): LNHNV, YYDKDF (reference sequence). As DNA, the CDR3 is TGTGCCACCAGCAGACACTTAGCTGGAACCTACGAGCAGTACTTC. Its protein is CATSRHLAGTYEQYF.

The chain recombines TRBV30 with TRBJ2-3, with TRBD2 identical over 9 bases. Unmatched junction bases numbered 11, after V lost 7 bases and J lost 3 bases. This CDR3 is 15 amino acids long. The germline V gene encodes CDR1 GTSNPN and CDR2 SVGIG (reference sequence). CDR3: CASTDRTSATDTQYF. CDR3 nucleotides: TGTGCCTCGACCGATAGGACTAGCGCGACAGATACGCAGTATTTT.

The chain carries TRBV27 and TRBJ2-2; 11 bases align to TRBD2. CDR1 and CDR2 (germline): MNHEY, SMNVEV (reference sequence). The CDR3 consists of 18 residues. V shed 1 base and J 4 bases; nucleotides not matched to a gene: 8. In DNA form, the CDR3 reads TGTGCCAGCAGTTTATTTGGGGGACTAGCGGACCGCACCGGGGAGCTGTTTTTT. The encoded protein is CASSLFGGLADRTGELFF.

The rearrangement uses TRBV30 and TRBJ2-1; maybe TRBD2 (7 bases). CDR1 GTSNPN and CDR2 SVGIG come from the germline V gene (reference sequence). Trimming removed 2 bases from V and 4 bases from J, with 18 bases in between. The CDR3 sequence is 16 residues long. CDR3 coding DNA: TGTGCCTGGAGTACACCTAGCGGAGGGGGGTACAATGAGCAGTTCTTC. It codes for CAWSTPSGGGYNEQFF.

The chain is built from TRBV7-6 and TRBJ2-5; TRBD2 matches at 8 bases. The trim removed 1 base at V and 2 bases at J, leaving 3 bases unmatched. CDR1 SGHVS and CDR2 FNYEAQ come from the germline V gene. The CDR3 has 15 residues. Here the CDR3 DNA reads TGTGCCAGCAGCTTAGGGGCTAGCGGGCAAGAGACCCAGTACTTC. It codes for CASSLGASGQETQYF.

The chain links TRBV7-8 to TRBJ2-1, with D tentatively TRBD1 (6 bases). V lost 5 bases to trimming and J lost 6 bases, with 17 bases between them. Germline V lookup: CDR1 SGHVS, CDR2 FQNEAQ. This CDR3 has 15 residues. This CDR3 reads CASSISGAVVNEQFF. For the CDR3, the DNA is TGTGCCAGCAGCATCTCAGGGGCAGTAGTCAATGAGCAGTTCTTC.

This chain connects TRBV5-1 to TRBJ1-2; a weak D match, TRBD1 (6 bases). CDR1 and CDR2 (germline): SGHRS, YFSETQ. The CDR3 extends over 14 amino acids. V was pared by 5 bases and J by 8 bases, with 19 bases between. The DNA for the CDR3 is TGCGCCAGCAGAGAGACAGGTGTTAATAGGGGCTACACCTTC. This gives the protein CASRETGVNRGYTF.

The chain combines TRBV6-2 or TRBV6-3 with TRBJ2-3, with 14 positions matching TRBD2. V gave up 2 bases and J gave up 2 bases; unmatched junction bases: 9. This CDR3 region has 19 residues. Per the germline V gene, CDR1 is MNHEY and CDR2 is SVGEGT. The CDR3 here is CASSYHGLAGGQITDTQYF. The CDR3 region has the DNA TGTGCCAGCAGTTACCACGGACTAGCGGGAGGCCAAATCACAGATACGCAGTATTTT.

This chain uses TRBV20-1 with TRBJ1-1, with D possibly being TRBD1 (5 bases). The CDR3 contains 11 residues. Trimming left V 4 bases short and J 6 bases short, with 9 bases between. CDR1 is DFQATT and CDR2 is SNEGSKA in the germline V gene (reference sequence). In DNA form, the CDR3 reads TGCAGTGCTACAGGGAAGGCTGAAGCTTTCTTT. This gives the protein CSATGKAEAFF.

The gene calls are TRBV5-5 and TRBJ1-4; TRBD1 might be the D (6 bases). CDR1 SGHKS and CDR2 YYEKEE come from the germline V gene (reference sequence). Trimming stripped 2 bases from V and 8 bases from J, with 16 bases between. CDR3 length equals 15 residues. The DNA for the CDR3 is TGTGCCAGCAGCTTAACAGGGCGTAATTTCGAAAAACTGTTTTTT. As protein: CASSLTGRNFEKLFF.

This chain links TRBV6-5 with TRBJ2-3, with 8 bases matching TRBD2. This CDR3 is 14 amino acids long. Germline trimming cut 6 bases from V and 1 base from J; bases unmatched to any gene: 3. Germline assignment: CDR1 MNHEY and CDR2 SVGAGI. The CDR3 bases are TGTGCCAGCAGAACTAGCGGCCGCACAGATACGCAGTATTTT. It codes for CASRTSGRTDTQYF.

This clone appeared a few times. The chain recombines TRBV7-9 with TRBJ2-1; maybe TRBD2 (6 bases). The CDR3 contains 17 residues. CDR1 and CDR2 from the germline V gene are SEHNR and FQNEAQ (reference sequence). The ends were cut back, 5 bases at V and 2 bases at J, with 19 bases in the middle. The CDR3 sequence: CASSPPSTSSAYNEQFF. The DNA of the CDR3 is TGTGCCAGCAGCCCCCCCTCGACTAGTTCAGCCTACAATGAGCAGTTCTTC. The variable domain in full, with the rest retrieved from reference TRBV7-9 and TRBJ2-1, is DTGVSQNPRHKITKRGQNVTFRCDPISEHNRLYWYRQTLGQGPEFLTYFQNEAQLEKSRLLSDRFSAERPKGSFSTLEIQRTEQGDSAMYLCASSPPSTSSAYNEQFFGPGTRLTVL.

V is TRBV6-1 and J is TRBJ2-3; D is unclear. Germline CDR1 reads MNHNS; CDR2 reads SASEGT. This CDR3 has 15 residues. V dropped 0 bases and J dropped 0 bases, with 7 bases sitting between them. The CDR3 nucleotides are TGTGCCAGCAGTGAAGCGGTCGGGAGCACAGATACGCAGTATTTT. It translates to CASSEAVGSTDTQYF.

The gene calls are TRBV7-2 and TRBJ2-1; 13 nucleotides line up with TRBD2. J lost 6 bases, V lost 2 bases, and 4 bases had no gene match. There are 16 residues in the CDR3. Germline values: CDR1 SGHTA, CDR2 FQGNSA. CDR3 protein: CASSLRLAGGGNEQFF. The CDR3 region has the DNA TGTGCCAGCAGCTTACGACTAGCGGGAGGCGGCAATGAGCAGTTCTTC.

The chain carries TRBV7-8 and TRBJ2-7; TRBD1 aligns across 7 bases. The CDR3 extends over 14 amino acids. CDR1 is SGHVS and CDR2 is FQNEAQ in the germline V gene. V gave up 2 bases and J gave up 2 bases; unmatched junction bases: 3. The CDR3 here is CASSLQGVAYEQYF. The CDR3 DNA is TGTGCCAGCAGCTTACAGGGGGTGGCCTACGAGCAGTACTTC.

The rearrangement uses TRBV27 and TRBJ1-1; a weak D match, TRBD1 (5 bases). The CDR3 has 13 residues. The germline V gene encodes CDR1 MNHEY and CDR2 SMNVEV (reference sequence). Deletions cut 10 bases from V and 10 bases from J, with 22 bases between. CDR3 loop: CATPNDVRGSAFF. CDR3 sequence (DNA): TGTGCCACCCCGAACGATGTTCGGGGGTCAGCTTTCTTT.

The rearrangement uses TRBV5-4 and TRBJ2-2; maybe TRBD2 (5 bases). Germline assignment: CDR1 SGHNT and CDR2 YYREEE (reference sequence). This CDR3 comprises 17 residues. Trimming took off 4 bases at V and 5 bases at J, with 21 bases between the two ends. The DNA of the CDR3 is TGTGCCAGCAGCGGAGGTTTTGGAACCAAGGGAACCGGGGAGCTGTTTTTT. Encoded protein: CASSGGFGTKGTGELFF.

The rearrangement links TRBV2 to TRBJ2-7, with D possibly matching TRBD2 (6 bases). The CDR3 has 15 amino acids. The V and J ends lost 1 base and 3 bases respectively, with 13 bases between them. The V gene's germline CDR1 is SNHLY and CDR2 FYNNEI. CDR3 DNA sequence: TGTGCCAGCAGTGAAGTGGGAGGAAAAAGCTACGAGCAGTACTTC. This encodes CASSEVGGKSYEQYF. Full variable domain (remainder filled in from reference TRBV2 and TRBJ2-7): EPEVTQTPSHQVTQMGQEVILRCVPISNHLYFYWYRQILGQKVEFLVSFYNNEISEKSEIFDDQFSVERPDGSNFTLKIRSTKLEDSAMYFCASSEVGGKSYEQYFGPGTRLTVT.

A few counts support this clone. Here the CDR3 reads CASSEWAGGTDEQFF. Written as DNA, the CDR3 is TGTGCCAGCAGCGAATGGGCAGGGGGAACCGATGAGCAGTTCTTC. The V gene is TRBV9, the J gene TRBJ2-1; 7 bases agree with TRBD1. J was trimmed by 8 bases and V by 3 bases; bases with no gene match: 11. Germline CDR1 SGDLS, CDR2 YYNGEE. CDR3 size: 15 residues.